The sequence of this T cell receptor beta chain was determined in a study of regulatory dendritic cells for organ transplantation (dated by TCRdb to 2016 to 2017). About the investigation overall: To make regulatory dendritic cells, monocytes were cultured with vitamin D3 on days 0 and 4 and with IL-10 on day 4. On day 6, LPS was added to the DC cultures so that the response of the DCs to a potent maturation-inducing agent could be evaluated. Before and after allostimulation with regulatory or mature dendritic cells, TCRbeta repertoires were sequenced from sorted naive and memory CD4+ and CD8+ T cells.

A single count supports this clone. The antigen it binds to is not known. Per-base quality was not reported, and no clone a single base away is much larger than it. The study at large found these results: Of the resting subsets, the one holding the most alloreactive TCR clonotypes was memory CD8+ T cells. Only a couple of subjects were sequenced, and the authors noted considerable between-individual heterogeneity in the alloreactive memory CD8+ T cell pool. Highly diverse repertoires were observed in naive CD4+ and CD8+ T cells, whereas lower diversity was observed in memory cells, and the most oligoclonal repertoires were found in memory CD8+ cells. Allostimulation expanded memory CD8+ clones in both subjects, but regulatory dendritic cells appeared to induce more limited expansion than mature dendritic cells.

Multiplexed two-step PCR with Vbeta-specific forward primers and Jbeta-specific reverse primers was used to amplify TCRbeta CDR3 regions. The TCRbeta libraries were sequenced on an Illumina instrument via the immunoSEQ service. Turning to the authors' computational methods: V, D and J genes were assigned using IMGT annotation, and counts were corrected for multiplex PCR bias using synthetic CDR3 analogues. In the immunoSEQ Analyzer, repertoire clonality was calculated as one minus normalized Shannon entropy. Clonal expansion was defined by Fisher's exact test with Benjamini-Hochberg false discovery rate control, using two-tailed P<0.01. TCRdb took over this immuneACCESS table, retaining in-frame rearrangements with V and J assigned. Such tables are incomplete; in checked studies, under half of the missing clones stem from an unresolved V gene, and the remainder is unexplained. The V and J calls and clone size come from that table; D and trimming were worked out from the DNA. The sample records 10,000 to 11,000 clones, about three fifths of which are singletons. The ten largest clones add up to around 0.55% of the sample.

For CDR1 and CDR2, the germline V gene lists SGHTA and FQGNSA. The V end loses 5 bases and the J end loses 1 base, and a stretch of 3 bases separates them. The cysteine opens and the phenylalanine closes a CDR3 of 11 amino acids. Just the 33-base CDR3 DNA is kept, in frame starting at base 1. Sorted T cell subsets were CFSE-labeled and co-cultured for five to six days with allogeneic regulatory or mature dendritic cells at a 1:10 DC:T ratio. FACS was used to sort CD4+ or CD8+ cells into naive T cells, defined as CD45RA+, and memory T cells, defined as CD45RO+. A couple of healthy control subjects provided the T cells used for TCR sequencing. Genomic DNA was extracted with the Qiagen DNeasy Blood & Tissue Kit.

Material for sequencing was naive CD4+ T cells from blood cultured with dendritic cells. The sample's cell subset or site label is to be understood as: CD45RA+ naive T cells. Rearrangement joined TRBV7-2 to TRBJ2-7, with no confidently assigned D gene. The origin of this receptor is a human donor in good health. The CDR3 here reads CASSRSYEQYF. The DNA sequence is as follows: TGTGCCAGCAGCCGGTCCTACGAGCAGTACTTC. Reference TRBV7-2 and TRBJ2-7 proteins supply the regions before and after the CDR3; the full variable domain is: GAGVSQSPSNKVTEKGKDVELRCDPISGHTALYWYRQSLGQGLEFLIYFQGNSAPDKSGLPSDRFSAERTGGSVSTLTIQRTQQEDSAVYLCASSRSYEQYFGPGTRLTVT.